The T cell receptor (beta chain) described here comes from a study of molecular identifiers for immune sequencing clone quantification. Study-wide context: Four portions were sequenced after RNA from approximately 22,000 or 94,000 naive CD8 cells was split five ways in replicates.

This clonotype has more than one count but fewer than ten. Via MiXCR, TCRdb re-called the PCR reads, giving one row per CDR3 protein. Among more than 450,000 distinct CDR3 sequences listed, roughly 23% were seen once. V was clipped by 0 bases and J by 6 bases; unmatched bases: 8. The germline V gene has CDR1 LNHNV and CDR2 YYDKDF (reference sequence). The CDR3 length is 16 residues. The specimen sequenced was naive CD8+ T cells from blood, with Jurkat cell RNA spiked in. Subset indicated: FACS-sorted CD8+CD4-CCR7+CD45RA+ naive T cells. This TCR derives from a human donor in good health. Some libraries in this study had Jurkat cell RNA spiked in. The chain links TRBV15 to TRBJ2-7, with 10 bases identical to TRBD1. The CDR3 coding sequence is TGTGCCACCAGCAGAGATTTGGGGACAGGGGAAGTCGAGCAGTACTTC. As protein: CATSRDLGTGEVEQYF.